The next 17 T cell receptor beta chains were all read from a single sample in a study of blood T cell repertoires in COVID-19. Produced via immunoSEQ multiplex PCR; TCRdb's table is partial and in-frame only. Here the sample spans around 300,000 clones, just over 85% being singletons. The sequenced sample consisted of peripheral blood. These receptors all stem from a woman in her twenties or thirties with active or convalescent COVID-19.

The chain has TRBV10-3 and TRBJ1-1; no reliable D call. Trimming pared 2 bases from V and 9 bases from J, leaving 16 bases between. The germline CDR1 and CDR2 sequences are ENHRY and SYGVKD. The CDR3 consists of 14 residues. The CDR3: CAISEGEVPFQAFF. CDR3 DNA: TGTGCCATCAGTGAGGGGGAGGTACCCTTTCAAGCTTTCTTT.

This chain uses TRBV3-1 (or the pseudogene TRBV3-2) with TRBJ2-2; 7 positions agree with TRBD2. The germline V gene has CDR1 LGHDT and CDR2 YNNKEL (reference sequence). There are 16 residues in the CDR3. The V and J ends lost 6 bases and 2 bases, in that order; junction bases with no gene match: 9. This CDR3 reads CASRGLIAGNTGELFF. The CDR3 bases are TGTGCCAGCAGGGGCCTGATAGCGGGTAACACCGGGGAGCTGTTTTTT.

V and J are TRBV18 and TRBJ2-7; 7 bases are a match to TRBD2. The trim removed 2 bases at V and 11 bases at J, leaving 9 bases unmatched. This CDR3 is 13 amino acids long. Germline values: CDR1 KGHSH, CDR2 LQKENI. The CDR3 region is CASSPLSGEREYF. Written as DNA, the CDR3 is TGTGCCAGCTCACCATTGAGCGGGGAGCGGGAGTACTTC.

V usage is TRBV28 and J usage is TRBJ1-5, with D perhaps matching TRBD1 (5 bases). CDR1 and CDR2 (germline): MDHEN, SYDVKM. CDR3 length equals 15 residues. V was shortened by 5 bases and J by 0 bases, with 11 bases between the two germline ends. CDR3 protein: CASSSPGSSNQPQHF. The DNA for the CDR3 is TGTGCCAGCAGTAGTCCAGGGTCTAGCAATCAGCCCCAGCATTTT.

This clone was seen just once. V is TRBV19 and J is TRBJ1-1; TRBD1 agrees at 9 bases. CDR1 LNHDA and CDR2 SQIVND come from the germline V gene (reference sequence). CDR3 length equals 14 residues. V lost 5 bases to trimming and J lost 1 base; unmatched junction nucleotides: 2. The DNA for the CDR3 is TGTGCCAGTAGTTCGGACAGGGGGAACACTGAAGCTTTCTTT. Translated, it gives CASSSDRGNTEAFF.

J is TRBJ2-7 and V is TRBV6-2 or TRBV6-3, with 7 bases that match TRBD2. Looked up from germline, CDR1 is MNHEY and CDR2 is SVGEGT. Germline trimming cut 5 bases from V and 3 bases from J; bases unmatched to any gene: 10. The CDR3 consists of 15 residues. The CDR3 reads CASSRLLAVVYEQYF. The CDR3 nucleotides are TGTGCCAGCAGTAGGCTTCTAGCGGTAGTCTACGAGCAGTACTTC.

The rearrangement uses TRBV6-5 and TRBJ1-6; D gene uncertain. Deletions cut 3 bases from V and 6 bases from J, with 6 bases between. The CDR3 covers 13 residues. CDR1 and CDR2 from the germline V gene are MNHEY and SVGAGI. In DNA form, the CDR3 reads TGTGCCAGCAGTTATGAGTTTAATTCACCCCTCCACTTT. This gives the protein CASSYEFNSPLHF.

The chain recombines TRBV28 with TRBJ2-7; 10 bases fit TRBD2. Germline V lookup: CDR1 MDHEN, CDR2 SYDVKM. Trimming cost V 2 bases and J 9 bases; bases outside gene matches: 10. This CDR3 comprises 15 residues. This CDR3 reads CASSLAASGGFVQYF. The CDR3 DNA reads as TGTGCCAGCAGTTTAGCGGCTAGCGGGGGTTTTGTGCAGTACTTC.

With regard to this clone: Within the sample, other DNA sequences also encode this same CDR3. V gene TRBV7-2 combines with J gene TRBJ2-3, with 10 nucleotides matching TRBD2. Looked up from germline, CDR1 is SGHTA and CDR2 is FQGNSA. This CDR3 contains 15 residues. The ends lost 5 bases at V and 0 bases at J; junction bases unmatched: 2. CDR3 sequence reads: CASSLGLASTDTQYF. As DNA, the CDR3 is TGTGCCAGCAGCCTGGGACTAGCGAGCACAGATACGCAGTATTTT.

This rearrangement joins TRBV5-1 to TRBJ2-1; maybe TRBD2 (6 bases). Looked up from germline, CDR1 is SGHRS and CDR2 is YFSETQ. The CDR3 contains 13 residues. Between the trimmed V and J ends, which lost 0 bases and 7 bases, there was a span of 8 bases. This chain's CDR3 is CASSLAGGNEQFF. CDR3 DNA: TGCGCCAGCAGCTTGGCCGGGGGAAATGAGCAGTTCTTC.

This clone has only one observation. The rearrangement uses TRBV3-1 (or the pseudogene TRBV3-2) and TRBJ1-1; D ambiguous. Germline V gene data show CDR1 as LGHDT and CDR2 as YNNKEL (reference sequence). Deletions cut 2 bases from V and 5 bases from J, with 6 bases between. CDR3 length: 12 amino acids. Written as DNA, the CDR3 is TGTGCCAGCAGCCAATTTTCAACTGAAGCTTTCTTT. It specifies CASSQFSTEAFF.

This chain connects TRBV3-1 (or the pseudogene TRBV3-2) to TRBJ1-1; 7 bases align to TRBD1. The junction had 8 bases not matched to a gene; V was cut back by 1 base and J by 0 bases. The CDR3 sequence is 17 residues long. Germline loops: CDR1 LGHDT, CDR2 YNNKEL (reference sequence). CDR3 loop: CASSQAGQRPMNTEAFF. In DNA, the CDR3 is TGTGCCAGCAGCCAAGCGGGACAGAGACCCATGAACACTGAAGCTTTCTTT.

The chain couples TRBV7-9 to TRBJ1-2; TRBD1 aligns across 8 bases. This CDR3 comprises 15 residues. Germline V lookup: CDR1 SEHNR, CDR2 FQNEAQ (reference sequence). Trimming removed 4 bases from V and 7 bases from J; junction bases left unmatched: 11. As DNA, the CDR3 is TGTGCCAGCAGCTCCCAGACAGGGGAAGAGGTTGGCTACACCTTC. Protein: CASSSQTGEEVGYTF.

This chain links TRBV7-9 with TRBJ1-2; D may be TRBD1 (6 bases). Trimming shortened V by 5 bases and J by 2 bases, and 21 bases separated the two germline ends. The germline V gene encodes CDR1 SEHNR and CDR2 FQNEAQ (reference sequence). The CDR3 extends over 17 amino acids. CDR3 loop: CASSPKGVHILNYGYTF. The DNA for the CDR3 is TGTGCCAGCAGCCCAAAGGGGGTACACATCCTAAACTATGGCTACACCTTC.

CDR3 coding DNA: TGTGCCAGCAGGTACGGGAGCGCCGGGGAGCTGTTTTTT. This translates into CASRYGSAGELFF. The chain recombines TRBV2 with TRBJ2-2; D may be TRBD2 (6 bases). The germline V and J ends were trimmed by 6 bases and 6 bases, with 11 bases remaining between them. The CDR3 spans 13 residues. CDR1 is SNHLY and CDR2 is FYNNEI in the germline V gene.

There are a few counts of this clone. The chain is built from TRBV28 and TRBJ2-7; no clear D gene. CDR1 is MDHEN and CDR2 is SYDVKM in the germline V gene. Trimming took off 6 bases at V and 2 bases at J, with 5 bases between the two ends. The CDR3 loop spans 11 amino acids. This CDR3 is CASRSTYEQYF. The CDR3, as DNA: TGTGCCAGCAGATCTACCTACGAGCAGTACTTC. Full variable domain (remainder filled in from reference TRBV28 and TRBJ2-7): DVKVTQSSRYLVKRTGEKVFLECVQDMDHENMFWYRQDPGLGLRLIYFSYDVKMKEKGDIPEGYSVSREKKERFSLILESASTNQTSMYLCASRSTYEQYFGPGTRLTVT.

The rearrangement joins TRBV7-8 to TRBJ2-1; D is perhaps TRBD1 (5 bases). This CDR3 is built from 16 residues. The V gene's germline CDR1 is SGHVS and CDR2 FQNEAQ. Between the trimmed V and J ends, which lost 0 bases and 7 bases, there was a span of 16 bases. The CDR3 region is CASSLAPPRTRNEQFF. Here the CDR3 DNA reads TGTGCCAGCAGCTTAGCGCCTCCCCGGACACGGAATGAGCAGTTCTTC.